Below are 19 T cell receptor beta chains sequenced from a single sample in a study of CD8 T cells in Susac syndrome. With random hexamers, about 0.45 to 1 ug RNA was reverse transcribed. Using its own MiXCR run on the immunoSEQ multiplex PCR reads, TCRdb lists one record per CDR3 protein. Found here are about 130,000 distinct CDR3 sequences, around 94% of them singletons; the top ten hold under 0.095%. Sequenced material: CD4+ T cells from PBMCs. These receptors all stem from a human donor in good health.

The rearrangement uses TRBV3-1 and TRBJ1-2, with D maybe TRBD1 (6 bases). Germline loops: CDR1 LGHDT, CDR2 YNNKEL (reference sequence). V gave up 2 bases and J gave up 6 bases, with 13 bases separating them. This CDR3 is 14 amino acids long. The CDR3 is CASSQTQGSDGYTF. The CDR3 region has the DNA TGTGCCAGCAGCCAAACACAGGGATCGGATGGCTACACCTTC.

This rearrangement joins TRBV2 to TRBJ1-1, with D tentatively TRBD1 (6 bases). The V gene's germline CDR1 is SNHLY and CDR2 FYNNEI. The CDR3 loop spans 18 amino acids. Trimming left V 6 bases short and J 6 bases short, with 29 bases between. The CDR3 bases are TGTGCCAGCAGACCAAGCGGGAAGGGGGGATCGGGAGTCGCTGAAGCTTTCTTT. Translating it yields CASRPSGKGGSGVAEAFF.

V usage is TRBV20-1 and J usage is TRBJ2-1; possibly TRBD2 for D (6 bases). Trimming removed 5 bases at V and 8 bases at J, with 28 bases between. CDR1 DFQATT and CDR2 SNEGSKA come from the germline V gene (reference sequence). This CDR3 is 17 amino acids long. The CDR3 is CSAGGLLGRPGRYEQFF. The CDR3 region has the DNA TGCAGTGCTGGCGGCCTTCTTGGGAGGCCAGGAAGGTATGAGCAGTTCTTC.

This chain connects TRBV27 to TRBJ1-2, with D possibly being TRBD1 (5 bases). The CDR3 length is 16 residues. CDR1 and CDR2 (germline): MNHEY, SMNVEV (reference sequence). Trimming left V 4 bases short and J 2 bases short, with 17 bases between. CDR3 nucleotide sequence: TGTGCCAGCAGTTCCTATGGGGCACAATTGAACTATGGCTACACCTTC. This encodes CASSSYGAQLNYGYTF.

The chain employs TRBV29-1 and TRBJ1-4, with no clear D. V lost 5 bases, J lost 8 bases, and 6 bases lay in between. The CDR3 has 10 residues. CDR1 and CDR2 (germline): SQVTM, ANQGSEA. CDR3 coding DNA: TGCAGCGTTTTTCGGGAAAAACTGTTTTTT. Protein sequence: CSVFREKLFF.

The chain combines TRBV24-1 with TRBJ1-4; 10 positions match TRBD1. V shed 11 bases and J 10 bases; nucleotides not matched to a gene: 9. CDR3 length: 13 amino acids. CDR1 is KGHDR and CDR2 is SFDVKD in the germline V gene. CDR3 residues: CAIAGTGERKLFF. The CDR3, as DNA: TGTGCCATTGCCGGGACAGGGGAGAGAAAACTGTTTTTT.

This clonotype came up once. The V call is TRBV29-1, the J call TRBJ2-5; 9 bases line up with TRBD1. The V gene end was trimmed by 7 bases and the J gene end by 4 bases; junction bases not matched to a gene: 4. The CDR3 spans 12 residues. Looked up from germline, CDR1 is SQVTM and CDR2 is ANQGSEA. DNA of the CDR3: TGCAGCGCCACAGGGGGCGTAGAGACCCAGTACTTC. As protein: CSATGGVETQYF.

This rearrangement joins TRBV6-2 or TRBV6-3 to TRBJ1-1, with D unresolved. CDR3 length: 17 amino acids. The germline V and J ends were trimmed by 2 bases and 1 base, with 17 bases remaining between them. CDR1 and CDR2 (germline): MNHEY, SVGEGT. CDR3: CASSYNGGKSRNTEAFF. In DNA, the CDR3 is TGTGCCAGCAGTTACAACGGTGGTAAGTCCAGGAACACTGAAGCTTTCTTT.

Regarding this clonotype: The junction does not match germline at one end; this may be a read error. This chain links TRBV7-7 with TRBJ2-2; D is uncertain. The CDR3 is 13 amino acids. The germline V gene has CDR1 SSHAT and CDR2 FNYEAQ (reference sequence). The CDR3 loop is CASTRSNTGELFF. The CDR3 coding sequence is TGTGCTAGCACCAGATCGAACACCGGGGAGCTGTTTTTT.

The chain joins TRBV3-1 to TRBJ2-1, with 8 nucleotides matching TRBD2. The CDR3 spans 17 residues. V shed 4 bases, J shed 8 bases, and the junction held 16 bases outside the gene matches. Germline CDR1 is LGHDT and CDR2 is YNNKEL (reference sequence). CDR3 nucleotides: TGTGCCAGCAGCCCGAGACTCAAGCGGGAGTGGAAGGATGAGCAGTTCTTC. It specifies CASSPRLKREWKDEQFF.

The chain links TRBV7-2 to TRBJ2-3; D unresolved. This CDR3 comprises 15 residues. Germline assignment: CDR1 SGHTA and CDR2 FQGNSA. Trimming pared 8 bases from V and 6 bases from J, leaving 21 bases between. The chain's CDR3 is CASLLDVLFADTQYF. The CDR3 region has the DNA TGTGCCAGCCTACTCGACGTACTTTTCGCTGATACGCAGTATTTT.

The gene calls are TRBV2 and TRBJ2-7; the match to TRBD2 covers 7 bases. CDR1 is SNHLY, CDR2 FYNNEI, per germline. CDR3 length: 14 amino acids. Trimming cost V 6 bases and J 6 bases; bases outside gene matches: 11. CDR3 sequence (DNA): TGTGCCAGCAGGGCGGGGGTGCCCGGGAGCGAGCAGTACTTC. Residues: CASRAGVPGSEQYF.

CDR3 loop: CASSMGGRGVNTEAFF. The CDR3 bases are TGTGCCAGTAGTATGGGGGGACGAGGGGTGAACACTGAAGCTTTCTTT. This rearrangement joins TRBV19 to TRBJ1-1; tentatively, D is TRBD1 (5 bases). CDR1 LNHDA and CDR2 SQIVND come from the germline V gene (reference sequence). This CDR3 is built from 16 residues. V dropped 3 bases and J dropped 0 bases, with 14 bases sitting between them.

This sequence joins TRBV6-2 or TRBV6-3 and TRBJ1-1; the D gene is possibly TRBD1 (5 bases). The CDR3 covers 11 residues. Trimming shortened V by 7 bases and J by 5 bases, and 8 bases separated the two germline ends. Germline-derived CDR1 and CDR2 are MNHEY and SVGEGT. This CDR3 is CASTQGTEAFF. In nucleotides, the CDR3 is TGTGCCAGCACTCAGGGAACTGAAGCTTTCTTT.

The chain is built from TRBV19 and TRBJ1-5; D is unclear. V was clipped by 3 bases and J by 4 bases, with 7 bases between them. CDR1 LNHDA and CDR2 SQIVND come from the germline V gene (reference sequence). This CDR3 is 13 amino acids long. CDR3 region: CASSIVANQPQHF. In DNA, the CDR3 is TGTGCCAGTAGTATCGTGGCTAATCAGCCCCAGCATTTT.

The chain has TRBV27 and TRBJ2-2, with D perhaps TRBD1 (6 bases). Germline V gene sequence: CDR1 MNHEY, CDR2 SMNVEV (reference sequence). The CDR3 totals 15 residues. V lost 4 bases to trimming and J lost 1 base, with 10 bases between them. The CDR3 DNA is TGTGCCAGCAGTTCTCCGGGACAGAACACCGGGGAGCTGTTTTTT. It codes for CASSSPGQNTGELFF.

The chain couples TRBV19 to TRBJ1-1; D call uncertain. The germline V gene encodes CDR1 LNHDA and CDR2 SQIVND (reference sequence). Trimming removed 3 bases at V and 4 bases at J, with 21 bases between. The CDR3 is 17 amino acids. The CDR3 DNA follows: TGTGCCAGTAGTATCGGGCAGCTACCGTTTCTGCGCACTGAAGCTTTCTTT. This codes for CASSIGQLPFLRTEAFF.

This sequence joins TRBV18 and TRBJ2-1; TRBD1 or TRBD2 may be the D gene (5 bases each). This CDR3 is 18 amino acids long. Trimming took 0 bases from V and 2 from J, leaving 17 bases between them. Per the germline V gene, CDR1 is KGHSH and CDR2 is LQKENI. CDR3 residues: CASSPPGRYGTTYNEQFF. In DNA form, the CDR3 reads TGTGCCAGCTCACCACCGGGTCGATACGGGACGACCTACAATGAGCAGTTCTTC.

The V gene is TRBV7-9, the J gene TRBJ2-7, with 7 bases that match TRBD1. The CDR3 sequence is 14 residues long. Germline CDR1 and CDR2: SEHNR and FQNEAQ (reference sequence). Trimming cost V 3 bases and J 3 bases; bases outside gene matches: 5. In nucleotides, the CDR3 is TGTGCCAGCAGCTTCCGGGACAGCCACTACGAGCAGTACTTC. Its protein product is CASSFRDSHYEQYF. The entire variable domain, with the rest obtained from reference TRBV7-9 and TRBJ2-7, is as follows: DTGVSQNPRHKITKRGQNVTFRCDPISEHNRLYWYRQTLGQGPEFLTYFQNEAQLEKSRLLSDRFSAERPKGSFSTLEIQRTEQGDSAMYLCASSFRDSHYEQYFGPGTRLTVT.